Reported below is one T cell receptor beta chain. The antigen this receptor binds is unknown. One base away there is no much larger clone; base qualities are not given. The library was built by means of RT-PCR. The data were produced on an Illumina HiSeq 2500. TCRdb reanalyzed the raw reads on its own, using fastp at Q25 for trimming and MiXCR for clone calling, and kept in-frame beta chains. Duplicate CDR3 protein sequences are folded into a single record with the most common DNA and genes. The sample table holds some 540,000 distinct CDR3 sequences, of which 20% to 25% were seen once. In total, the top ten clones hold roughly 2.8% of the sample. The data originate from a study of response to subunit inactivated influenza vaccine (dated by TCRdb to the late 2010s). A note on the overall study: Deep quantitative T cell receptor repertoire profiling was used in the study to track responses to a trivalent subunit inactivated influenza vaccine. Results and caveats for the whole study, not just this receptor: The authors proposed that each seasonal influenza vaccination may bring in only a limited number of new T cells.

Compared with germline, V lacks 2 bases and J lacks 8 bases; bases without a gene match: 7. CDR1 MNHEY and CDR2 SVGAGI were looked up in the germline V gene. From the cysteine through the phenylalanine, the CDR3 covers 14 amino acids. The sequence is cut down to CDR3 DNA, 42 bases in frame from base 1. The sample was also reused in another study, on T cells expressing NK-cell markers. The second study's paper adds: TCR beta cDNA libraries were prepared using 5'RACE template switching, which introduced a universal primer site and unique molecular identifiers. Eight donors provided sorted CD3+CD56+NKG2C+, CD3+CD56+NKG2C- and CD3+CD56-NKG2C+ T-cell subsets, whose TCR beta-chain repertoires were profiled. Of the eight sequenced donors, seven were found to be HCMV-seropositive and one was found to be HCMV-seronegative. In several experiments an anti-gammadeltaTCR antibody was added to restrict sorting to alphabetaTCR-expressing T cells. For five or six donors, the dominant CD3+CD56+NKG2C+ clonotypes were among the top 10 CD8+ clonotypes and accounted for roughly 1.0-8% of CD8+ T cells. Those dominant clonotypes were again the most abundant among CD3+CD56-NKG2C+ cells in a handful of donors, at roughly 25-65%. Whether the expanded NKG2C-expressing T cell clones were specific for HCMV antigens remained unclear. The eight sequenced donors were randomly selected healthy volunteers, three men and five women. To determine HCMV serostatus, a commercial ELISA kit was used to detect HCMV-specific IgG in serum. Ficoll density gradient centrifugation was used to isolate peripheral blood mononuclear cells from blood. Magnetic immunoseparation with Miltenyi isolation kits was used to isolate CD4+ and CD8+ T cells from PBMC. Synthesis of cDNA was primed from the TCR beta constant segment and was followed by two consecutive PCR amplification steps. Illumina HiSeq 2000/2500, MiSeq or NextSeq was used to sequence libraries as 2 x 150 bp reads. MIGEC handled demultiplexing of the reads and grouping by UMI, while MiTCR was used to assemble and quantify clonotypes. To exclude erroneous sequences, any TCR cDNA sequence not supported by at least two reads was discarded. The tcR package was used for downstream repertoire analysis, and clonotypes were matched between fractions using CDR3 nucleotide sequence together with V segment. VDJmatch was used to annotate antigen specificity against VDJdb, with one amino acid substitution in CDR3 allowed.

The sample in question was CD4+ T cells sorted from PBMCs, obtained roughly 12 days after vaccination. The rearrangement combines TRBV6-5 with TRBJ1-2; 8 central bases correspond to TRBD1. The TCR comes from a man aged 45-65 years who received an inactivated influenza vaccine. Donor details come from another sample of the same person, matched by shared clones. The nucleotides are TGTGCCAGCAGTTACGGTGACAGGGGTTCGGGCTACACCTTC. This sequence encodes CASSYGDRGSGYTF.